This TCR beta chain was observed in a study of blood T cell repertoires in COVID-19. CDR1 is MNHEY, CDR2 SVGAGI, per germline. Deletions cut 5 bases from V and 8 bases from J, with 10 bases between. The CDR3 consists of 12 residues. The authors' processing: Nucleated cell counts were estimated from reference gene primer amplification. Sequencing used immunoSEQ multiplex PCR; TCRdb keeps in-frame clones, though not all of them. The V and J calls and the clone size are those of that table, but D and trimming were determined from the DNA. The table has a few hundred thousand clones, 80% to 90% seen once.

This sequence joins TRBV6-5 and TRBJ2-1; weak D call: TRBD2 (6 bases). The sample consisted of peripheral blood. The TCR comes from a man aged 25-45 years with active or convalescent COVID-19. CDR3 bases: TGTGCCAGCAGTAGGACTAATGATGAGCAGTTCTTC. Amino acid sequence: CASSRTNDEQFF.